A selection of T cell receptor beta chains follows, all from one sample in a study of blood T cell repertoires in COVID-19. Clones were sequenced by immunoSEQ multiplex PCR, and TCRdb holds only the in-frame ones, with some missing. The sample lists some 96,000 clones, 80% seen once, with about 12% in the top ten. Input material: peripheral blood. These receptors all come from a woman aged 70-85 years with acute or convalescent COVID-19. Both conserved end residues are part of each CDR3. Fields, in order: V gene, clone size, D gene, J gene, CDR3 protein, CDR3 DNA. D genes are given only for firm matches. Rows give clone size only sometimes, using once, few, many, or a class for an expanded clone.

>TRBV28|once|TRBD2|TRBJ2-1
CASRPLTGLAGGSSYNEQFF
TGTGCCAGCAGACCTCTAACGGGACTAGCGGGGGGGAGCTCCTACAATGAGCAGTTCTTC
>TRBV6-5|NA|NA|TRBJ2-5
CASMTAQETQYF
TGTGCCAGCATGACAGCCCAAGAGACCCAGTACTTC
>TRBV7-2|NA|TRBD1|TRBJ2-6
CATPRDRERSGANVLTF
TGTGCCACCCCTCGGGACAGGGAGCGCTCTGGGGCCAACGTCCTGACTTTC
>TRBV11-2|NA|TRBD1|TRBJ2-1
CASSLTGYEQFF
TGTGCCAGCAGCTTGACAGGGTATGAGCAGTTCTTC
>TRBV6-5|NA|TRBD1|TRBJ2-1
CASSYDGDRYNEQFF
TGTGCCAGCAGTTACGACGGGGACAGATACAATGAGCAGTTCTTC
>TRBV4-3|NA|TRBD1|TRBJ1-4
CASSRGQGAEGEKLFF
TGCGCCAGCAGCCGGGGACAGGGGGCGGAAGGTGAAAAACTGTTTTTT
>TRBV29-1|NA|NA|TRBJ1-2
CSVEVGGLDYTF
TGCAGCGTTGAAGTAGGAGGGTTGGACTACACCTTC
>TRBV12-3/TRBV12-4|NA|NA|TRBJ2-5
CASSFGGIETQYF
TGTGCCAGCAGCTTCGGAGGGATAGAGACCCAGTACTTC
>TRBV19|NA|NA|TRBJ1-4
CASNGHHNEKLFF
TGTGCCAGTAACGGACACCATAATGAAAAACTGTTTTTT
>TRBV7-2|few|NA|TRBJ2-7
CASSFLGLLGEQYF
TGTGCCAGCAGCTTTCTGGGACTCCTTGGGGAGCAGTACTTC
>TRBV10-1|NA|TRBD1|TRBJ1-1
CASSEYRGTNTEAFF
TGCGCCAGCAGTGAATACAGGGGGACGAACACTGAAGCTTTCTTT
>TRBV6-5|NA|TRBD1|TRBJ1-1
CASSPDRANTEAFF
TGTGCCAGCAGTCCCGACAGGGCGAACACTGAAGCTTTCTTT
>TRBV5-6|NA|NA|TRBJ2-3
CASSLVLTDTQYF
TGTGCCAGCAGCTTGGTCCTCACAGATACGCAGTATTTT
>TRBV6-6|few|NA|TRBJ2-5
CASSFDSQGTQYF
TGTGCCAGCAGTTTTGACTCCCAGGGGACCCAGTACTTC
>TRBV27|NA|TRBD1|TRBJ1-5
CASSSTQGSNQPQHF
TGTGCCAGCAGTTCGACACAGGGGAGCAATCAGCCCCAGCATTTT
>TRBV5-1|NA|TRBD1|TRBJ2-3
CASSLDWTGLTDTQYF
TGCGCCAGCAGCTTGGACTGGACAGGGCTCACAGATACGCAGTATTTT
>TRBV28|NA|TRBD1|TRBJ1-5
CASSLGTGSNQPQHF
TGTGCCAGCAGTTTGGGGACAGGCAGCAATCAGCCCCAGCATTTT
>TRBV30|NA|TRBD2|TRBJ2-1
CASPIAGLREQFF
TGTGCCTCGCCGATAGCGGGTCTACGAGAGCAGTTCTTC
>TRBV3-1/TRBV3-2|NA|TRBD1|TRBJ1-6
CASSATDRANSPLHF
TGTGCCAGCAGCGCCACAGACAGGGCTAATTCACCCCTCCACTTT
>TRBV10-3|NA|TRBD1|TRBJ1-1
CAISTDRGRTEAFF
TGTGCCATCAGTACCGACAGGGGAAGGACTGAAGCTTTCTTT
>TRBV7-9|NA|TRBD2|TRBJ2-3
CASGRRGASDTQYF
TGTGCCAGCGGGAGGCGGGGGGCCTCAGATACGCAGTATTTT
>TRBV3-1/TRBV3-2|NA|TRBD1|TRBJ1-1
CASSPQGVNTEAFF
TGTGCCAGCAGCCCACAGGGGGTGAACACTGAAGCTTTCTTT
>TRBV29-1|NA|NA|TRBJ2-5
CSARTAQETQYF
TGCAGCGCCCGGACAGCTCAAGAGACCCAGTACTTC
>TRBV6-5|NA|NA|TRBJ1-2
CASTERQGLYGYTF
TGTGCCAGCACCGAAAGGCAGGGACTCTATGGCTACACCTTC
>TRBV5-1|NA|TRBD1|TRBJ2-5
CASSLGSGTGSETQYF
TGCGCCAGCAGCTTGGGCTCCGGGACAGGGTCAGAGACCCAGTACTTC
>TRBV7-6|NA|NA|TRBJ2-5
CASSPGQAYQETQYF
TGTGCCAGCAGCCCCGGTCAGGCTTACCAAGAGACCCAGTACTTC
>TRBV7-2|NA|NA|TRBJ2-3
CASMRDSSTDTQYF
TGTGCCAGCATGCGGGACAGTAGCACAGATACGCAGTATTTT
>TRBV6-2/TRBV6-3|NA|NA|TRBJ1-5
CASSYSGLSNQPQHF
TGTGCCAGCAGTTACTCGGGGCTTAGCAATCAGCCCCAGCATTTT
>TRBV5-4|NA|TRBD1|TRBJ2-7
CAFRDREVYEQYF
TGTGCCTTCCGAGACAGGGAAGTCTACGAGCAGTACTTC
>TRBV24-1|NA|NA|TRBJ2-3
CATSDFRGGGVADTQYF
TGTGCCACCAGTGATTTTCGGGGCGGAGGGGTAGCAGATACGCAGTATTTT
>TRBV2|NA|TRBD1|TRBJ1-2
CASVLEGQVYGYTF
TGTGCCAGCGTCCTGGAAGGACAGGTTTATGGCTACACCTTC
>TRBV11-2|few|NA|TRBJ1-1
CASSVGQQRTEAFF
TGTGCCAGCAGTGTCGGACAGCAACGCACTGAAGCTTTCTTT
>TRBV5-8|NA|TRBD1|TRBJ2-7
CASSLPGQQFYEQYF
TGTGCCAGCAGCTTACCGGGACAGCAATTCTACGAGCAGTACTTC
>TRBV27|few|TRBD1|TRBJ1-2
CASSFVQGATYGYTF
TGTGCCAGCAGTTTCGTCCAGGGGGCGACTTATGGCTACACCTTC
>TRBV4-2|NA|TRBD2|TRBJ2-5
CASSQDQGGGGKTQYF
TGTGCCAGCAGCCAAGATCAGGGCGGGGGGGGAAAGACCCAGTACTTC
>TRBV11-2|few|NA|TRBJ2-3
CASSLDTSNTDTQYF
TGTGCCAGCAGCTTAGATACTAGCAACACAGATACGCAGTATTTT
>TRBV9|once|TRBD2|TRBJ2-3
CASSVGAGGYTDTQYF
TGTGCCAGCAGCGTAGGAGCGGGGGGTTACACAGATACGCAGTATTTT
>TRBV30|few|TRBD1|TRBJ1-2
CAWSVGTGLYGYTF
TGTGCCTGGAGTGTGGGGACAGGGTTGTATGGCTACACCTTC
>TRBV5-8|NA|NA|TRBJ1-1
CASSTRVEAFF
TGTGCCAGCAGCACCCGAGTTGAAGCTTTCTTT
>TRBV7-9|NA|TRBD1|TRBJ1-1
CASTRDSMNTEAFF
TGTGCCAGCACCCGGGACAGTATGAACACTGAAGCTTTCTTT
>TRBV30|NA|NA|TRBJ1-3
CAWSVHRGGGNTIYF
TGTGCCTGGAGTGTACACCGGGGGGGTGGAAACACCATATATTTT
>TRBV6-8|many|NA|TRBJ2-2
CASSPRDTNTGELFF
TGTGCCAGCAGTCCCCGGGACACTAACACCGGGGAGCTGTTTTTT
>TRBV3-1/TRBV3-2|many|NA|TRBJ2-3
CASSQDSSRGTQYF
TGTGCCAGCAGCCAAGATTCGTCACGAGGGACGCAGTATTTT
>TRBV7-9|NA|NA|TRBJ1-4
CASSLGGGNEKLFF
TGTGCCAGCAGCTTAGGAGGGGGTAATGAAAAACTGTTTTTT
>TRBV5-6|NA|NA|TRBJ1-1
CASSLGLPDPDRTTEAFF
TGTGCCAGCAGCTTGGGACTGCCAGACCCCGACCGAACCACTGAAGCTTTCTTT
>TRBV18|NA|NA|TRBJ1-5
CASSPVQGPQPQHF
TGTGCCAGCTCACCGGTACAGGGTCCACAGCCCCAGCATTTT
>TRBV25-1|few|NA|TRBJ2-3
CASSELGGDTQYF
TGTGCCAGCAGTGAATTGGGCGGGGATACGCAGTATTTT
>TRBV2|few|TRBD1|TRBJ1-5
CASSVWGQGDQPQHF
TGTGCCAGCAGTGTTTGGGGACAGGGGGATCAGCCCCAGCATTTT
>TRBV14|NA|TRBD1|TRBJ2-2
CASSRGQGNTGELFF
TGTGCCAGCAGCCGGGGACAGGGGAACACCGGGGAGCTGTTTTTT
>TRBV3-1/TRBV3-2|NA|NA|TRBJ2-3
CASTRGTDTQYF
TGTGCCAGCACCCGGGGGACAGATACGCAGTATTTT
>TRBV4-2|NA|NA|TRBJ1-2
CASSQDYTGYGYTF
TGTGCCAGCAGCCAAGACTACACGGGGTATGGCTACACCTTC
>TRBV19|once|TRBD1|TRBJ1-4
CASTGQVSTNEKLFF
TGTGCCAGTACCGGACAGGTCTCAACTAATGAAAAACTGTTTTTT
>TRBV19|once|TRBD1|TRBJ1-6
CASSISLTGGSLHF
TGTGCCAGTAGTATTAGTTTGACAGGGGGATCCCTCCACTTT
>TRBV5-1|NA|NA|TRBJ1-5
CASSLPGQPQHF
TGCGCCAGCAGCTTGCCGGGACAGCCCCAGCATTTT
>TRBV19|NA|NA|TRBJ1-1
CASTEGRGVYKAFF
TGTGCCAGTACTGAGGGCAGGGGCGTGTATAAAGCTTTCTTT